The clone carrying this T cell receptor (beta chain) was found many times. Its target is unknown. The J segment lost 3 bases and the V segment lost 4 bases, leaving 6 bases of the junction unmatched. The CDR3 sequence is 14 residues long. These data are taken from a study of blood T cells in healthy people across ages. Whole-study results and caveats: The study regarded diversity estimates from one million T cells as underestimates. A strong correlation between TCR beta diversity and naive T cell percentage was seen. The long-lived group displayed more naive CD4+ cells, plus higher diversity, than the aged donors did.

It was with a sample-barcoded 5' primer and a J-beta primer mix that a second PCR of roughly 6 to 11 cycles was run. One entry per CDR3 protein, called by TCRdb with MiXCR from the 5' RACE reads. Of under 800,000 distinct CDR3 sequences in the sample, 40% to 45% were seen once. The sample taken for sequencing was blood. The V and J genes are TRBV12-3 or TRBV12-4 and TRBJ2-7; 7 nucleotides agree with TRBD1. This TCR came from a woman aged 60-70 years in good health. The CDR3 DNA is TGTGCCAGCAGTTACAACCGGGACAGCTACGAGCAGTACTTC. It translates to CASSYNRDSYEQYF.